This entry lists 2 T cell receptor beta chains sequenced from one sample in a study of response to subunit inactivated influenza vaccine (dated by TCRdb to 2016 to 2019). The library came from RT-PCR. The data were produced on an Illumina HiSeq 2500. The public sequencing data were trimmed at Q25 with fastp and processed into clonotypes with MiXCR by TCRdb, which kept only in-frame beta chains. Here each entry gathers all rows of one CDR3 protein and keeps the most common genes and DNA. The sample records just under 550,000 distinct CDR3 sequences, roughly 23% of which are singletons. The ten largest clonotypes hold roughly 2.8% of the sample. The same sample was also used in a study of T cells expressing NK-cell markers. The second paper states: TCR beta cDNA libraries were made by 5'RACE template switching that added a universal primer site and unique molecular identifiers.

The material sequenced was CD4+ T cells sorted from PBMCs, taken 11 to 12 days after vaccination. The receptor set was obtained from a man aged 45 to 65 who received an inactivated influenza vaccine. Donor details come from another sample of the same person, matched by shared clones.

V is TRBV6-1 and J is TRBJ2-1; D is possibly TRBD1 or TRBD2 (5 bases each). Germline V CDR1 and CDR2: MNHNS, SASEGT. This CDR3 region has 14 residues. Trimming removed 6 bases at V and 9 bases at J, with 18 bases between. The CDR3: CASSTPGPRAEQFF. CDR3 nucleotide sequence: TGTGCCAGCAGCACCCCGGGACCCCGGGCTGAGCAGTTCTTC.

CDR3 amino acids: CASSKRGTANTGELFF. The CDR3 region has the DNA TGTGCCAGCAGCAAAAGGGGGACAGCGAACACCGGGGAGCTGTTTTTT. V gene TRBV2 combines with J gene TRBJ2-2; 7 positions match TRBD1. V was clipped by 6 bases and J by 0 bases; unmatched bases: 7. CDR1 and CDR2 from the germline V gene are SNHLY and FYNNEI. The CDR3 consists of 16 residues.